Listed below are T cell receptor beta chains from one sample, sequenced in a study of CD8 T cells in Susac syndrome. TCRdb used MiXCR to reprocess the immunoSEQ multiplex PCR reads, holding one entry per CDR3 protein. The sample yields more than 150,000 distinct CDR3 sequences, roughly 94% seen once. The material sequenced was CD8+ T cells from PBMCs. The receptor source for this set is a human donor with multiple sclerosis. Both conserved end residues are part of each CDR3. Fields, in order: J gene, V gene, clone size, D gene, CDR3 DNA, CDR3 protein. The D gene is left open where the match is weak. Only part of the rows carry a size: once, few, many, or a class if the clone is expanded.

TRBJ2-2,TRBV28,NA,NA,TGTGCCAGCAGTTTACCCAGGACAGAAACCGGGGAGCTGTTTTTT,CASSLPRTETGELFF
TRBJ2-1,TRBV13,NA,NA,TGTGCCAGCTACGGAGGGGAGGACAATGAGCAGTTCTTC,CASYGGEDNEQFF
TRBJ2-3,TRBV2,NA,NA,TGTGCCAGCATGCCTCAGGGGTTTGCAGATACGCAGTATTTT,CASMPQGFADTQYF
TRBJ1-2,TRBV13,NA,TRBD1,TGTGCCAGCAGCTTAGGCCGGGGACAGGGGAATTTGTATGGCTACACCTTC,CASSLGRGQGNLYGYTF
TRBJ1-2,TRBV9,NA,NA,TGTGCCAGCTCGTACAGGGATGGTGGCTACACCTTC,CASSYRDGGYTF
TRBJ1-6,TRBV30,NA,TRBD1,TGTGCCTGGACGTGGGACAGGGTTTTCCACTTT,CAWTWDRVFHF
TRBJ2-1,TRBV20-1,NA,TRBD2,TGCAGTGCCCGAGCGGGGGGGCTATGGAATGAGCAGTTCTTC,CSARAGGLWNEQFF
TRBJ1-1,TRBV29-1,NA,NA,TGCAGCCTCGAGACAAGGGGGGGAGCTTTCTTT,CSLETRGGAFF
TRBJ2-7,TRBV9,NA,TRBD1,TGTGCCAGCAGCGTAGCCGGGACAGACATGTCCGAGCAGTACTTC,CASSVAGTDMSEQYF
TRBJ1-2,TRBV29-1,NA,NA,TGCAGCGTTCCCGGACACGCTAACGGCTACACCTTC,CSVPGHANGYTF
TRBJ1-2,TRBV27,NA,NA,TGTGCCAGCAGTAAGAACCCGACAGTCTATGGCTACACCTTC,CASSKNPTVYGYTF
TRBJ2-7,TRBV13,NA,NA,TGTGCCAGCAGCATAGGGGGTAGGGAGCAGTACTTC,CASSIGGREQYF
TRBJ2-5,TRBV27,NA,TRBD2,TGTGCCAGCAACCCACTGGGGGGGGTTGAGGCCCAGTACTTC,CASNPLGGVEAQYF
TRBJ2-4,TRBV29-1,NA,NA,TGCAGCGTTGTCGTCAAAAACATTCAGTACTTC,CSVVVKNIQYF
TRBJ2-3,TRBV4-1,NA,TRBD2,TGCGCCAGCAGCCAAGATCTTAGCGGGGATAGCACAGATACGCAGTATTTT,CASSQDLSGDSTDTQYF
TRBJ2-2,TRBV14,NA,NA,TGTGCCAGCAGCCAATCTTACAGCGGGGAGCTGTTTTTT,CASSQSYSGELFF
TRBJ1-5,TRBV15,NA,NA,TGTGCCACCAGCAGAGTGCGCAGTAGCAATCAGCCCCAGCATTTT,CATSRVRSSNQPQHF
TRBJ1-4,TRBV20-1,NA,NA,TGCAGTGCTAGAGCTCAGGGGAGACCACAGATTGAAAAACTGTTTTTT,CSARAQGRPQIEKLFF
TRBJ2-7,TRBV20-1,NA,NA,TGCAGTGCTGGGGATCGGGACGGAACCTACGAGCAGTACTTC,CSAGDRDGTYEQYF
TRBJ1-1,TRBV27,NA,TRBD1,TGTGCCAGCAGCGCCGGACAGGGGGTATTGGGCACTGAAGCTTTCTTT,CASSAGQGVLGTEAFF
TRBJ2-1,TRBV13,NA,NA,TGTGCCAGCAGCTTAGGCCTGAGGGAGCAGTTCTTC,CASSLGLREQFF
TRBJ1-2,TRBV9,NA,NA,TGTGCCAGCAGCGCCCCATCGGGGGGAGGCGGCTACACCTTC,CASSAPSGGGGYTF
TRBJ1-2,TRBV20-1,NA,NA,TGCAGTGCCCCTACAGGAGGGCCCGGCTACACCTTC,CSAPTGGPGYTF
TRBJ1-5,TRBV4-1,NA,NA,TGCGCCAGCAGCCAAGGGGGTTCGGGGGCGAGCAATCAGCCCCAGCATTTT,CASSQGGSGASNQPQHF
TRBJ2-3,TRBV20-1,NA,TRBD2,TGCAGTGCTAGAGATCTGTGGCTAGCGGGGGGAATAGATACGCAGTATTTT,CSARDLWLAGGIDTQYF
TRBJ1-6,TRBV3-1,NA,NA,TGTGCCAGCAGCCAAGATTCGACAGGAGGGAGGGGATTGTCAAATAATTCACCCCTCCACTTT,CASSQDSTGGRGLSNNSPLHF
TRBJ2-7,TRBV5-1,NA,TRBD1,TGCGCCAGCAGCTCTAGGGACAGTGCCTACGAGCAGTACTTC,CASSSRDSAYEQYF
TRBJ2-7,TRBV12-3/TRBV12-4,once,NA,TGTGCCAGCAGTTCCTACAGGGAAATAGATGGGTACGAGCAGTACTTC,CASSSYREIDGYEQYF
TRBJ2-3,TRBV6-4,NA,TRBD2,TGTGCCAGCAGTGAAACTAGCGGGGGACCAGATACGCAGTATTTT,CASSETSGGPDTQYF
TRBJ2-7,TRBV18,NA,NA,TGTGCCAGCTCACCATGGGCCCAGAGGCCCCCCTACGAGCAGTACTTC,CASSPWAQRPPYEQYF
TRBJ1-2,TRBV28,NA,NA,TGTGCCAGCAGTTCCATACGATGGGGGGCAGGGGGCTACACCTTC,CASSSIRWGAGGYTF
TRBJ2-1,TRBV4-1,NA,NA,TGCGCCAGCAGCCAAGAGACCAGGGGCGATGAGCAGTTCTTC,CASSQETRGDEQFF
TRBJ2-2,TRBV15,NA,NA,TGTGCCACTGGAGGAATTAACACCGGGGAGCTGTTTTTT,CATGGINTGELFF
TRBJ1-6,TRBV12-3/TRBV12-4,NA,NA,TGTGCCAGCAGCCCCGGGGTCTATAATTCACCCCTCCACTTT,CASSPGVYNSPLHF
TRBJ2-1,TRBV30,NA,TRBD2,TGTGCCTCAAGCGGGGGGGCACGCAATGAGCAGTTCTTC,CASSGGARNEQFF
TRBJ2-3,TRBV11-3,NA,TRBD1,TGTGCCAGCAGATCATCGGGACAGATCTCGACAGATACGCAGTATTTT,CASRSSGQISTDTQYF
TRBJ1-4,TRBV9,NA,TRBD1,TGTGCCAGCAGCCCTCCTGGGCAGGGGGTAAATGAAAAACTGTTTTTT,CASSPPGQGVNEKLFF
TRBJ2-2,TRBV23-1,NA,NA,TGCGCCGGGGGCTTGCTAGGGGAGCTGTTTTTT,CAGGLLGELFF
TRBJ2-1,TRBV5-6,NA,NA,TGTGCCAGCAACCGGGGGACCAGCTCCTACAATGAGCAGTTCTTC,CASNRGTSSYNEQFF
TRBJ2-2,TRBV13,NA,NA,TGTGCCAGCAGCTTAAGGCAGGGGATCACCGGGGAGCTGTTTTTT,CASSLRQGITGELFF
TRBJ2-5,TRBV3-1,NA,NA,TGTGCCAGCAGCCAAGATTTTATGGAGACCCAGTACTTC,CASSQDFMETQYF
TRBJ2-3,TRBV15,NA,NA,TGTGCCACCAGCAGAGTCATGACAGATACGCAGTATTTT,CATSRVMTDTQYF
TRBJ2-7,TRBV13,NA,NA,TGTGCCAGCAGCTTAGGAAGCGCCCCAAGCTACGAGCAGTACTTC,CASSLGSAPSYEQYF
TRBJ1-5,TRBV24-1,once,TRBD1,TGTGCCACCAGTGGCCCCCGGGACAGAGGCAATCAGCCCCAGCATTTT,CATSGPRDRGNQPQHF
TRBJ1-2,TRBV9,NA,NA,TGTGCCAGCAGCAGGCTTCGGGAATACTATGGCTACACCTTC,CASSRLREYYGYTF
TRBJ2-4,TRBV9,NA,NA,TGTGCCAGCAGCGTAGGATTCAGGGACATTCAGTACTTC,CASSVGFRDIQYF
TRBJ2-7,TRBV5-4,NA,TRBD1,TGTGCCAGCAGCTTGTACCCGACAGGGCGCTCCTACGAGCAGTACTTC,CASSLYPTGRSYEQYF
TRBJ1-2,TRBV5-1,NA,TRBD1,TGCGCCAGCAGCGACCGGGACAGTCTCCTCAACTATGGCTACACCTTC,CASSDRDSLLNYGYTF
TRBJ1-6,TRBV28,NA,NA,TGTGTCTCAGGGAGGGGGTATCCTAATTCACCCCTCCACTTT,CVSGRGYPNSPLHF
TRBJ1-1,TRBV9,NA,NA,TGTGCCAGCAGCAAAGGGGAGAACACTGAAGCTTTCTTT,CASSKGENTEAFF
TRBJ1-6,TRBV15,NA,NA,TGTGCCACCAGCAGAGAGGGGTCACAGAATTCACCCCTCCACTTT,CATSREGSQNSPLHF